This T cell receptor beta chain emerged from a study of T-cell memory formation after mild COVID-19. Across the study: Largely, the TCR clusters proved donor specific.

UMIs and sample barcodes were carried by the TCR alpha and TCR beta cDNA libraries that 5'RACE produced using constant-segment primers. TCRdb ran MiXCR on the 5' RACE reads and lists one entry per CDR3 protein. The sample holds about 560,000 distinct CDR3 sequences, 17% seen once. Sequencing input: PBMCs or a T cell subset sorted from them (not recorded which). This TCR derives from an adult woman who had mild COVID-19 (a few samples of this study predate the infection). Cell type and time point are not known.

CDR3 bases: TGTGCCAGCAGCTCAAATACCGGGACTAGCGGGAGGAGACAAGAGACCCAGTACTTC. This encodes CASSSNTGTSGRRQETQYF. The chain links TRBV9 to TRBJ2-5; 15 bases map to TRBD2. Germline-derived CDR1 and CDR2 are SGDLS and YYNGEE. V gave up 4 bases and J gave up 2 bases; unmatched junction bases: 12. CDR3 size: 19 residues.